This T cell receptor (beta chain) originates from a study of shared clonotypes between healthy human individuals. CDR1 SGHNT and CDR2 YYREEE come from the germline V gene (reference sequence). CDR3 length: 15 residues. V dropped 0 bases and J dropped 2 bases, with 11 bases sitting between them. Concerning this clone: The antigen is unknown.

Across several immunoSEQ plates, the genomic DNA of each subset was split evenly. Profiled with immunoSEQ multiplex PCR; TCRdb holds only in-frame clones, not every one. The sample shows about 2.3 million clones, 85% to 95% of them seen only once. Findings of the study overall: Exclusively blood specimens were collected; tissue repertoires likely differ. With a handful of donors compared, approximately 5.5% of naive CD4 clonotypes were shared. Depth of sequencing was expected to influence donor clonotype sharing.

The sample consisted of naive CD4+ T cells from PBMCs. Subset specified: CD45RA+ positively selected. This receptor was obtained from a man between 18 and 29 years old in good health. Some clones in this sample may be carry-over from other donors' samples. The V call is TRBV5-4, the J call TRBJ1-1, with D maybe TRBD1 (6 bases). The CDR3 DNA is TGTGCCAGCAGCTTGGCCGGGACACTCAACACTGAAGCTTTCTTT. Translation: CASSLAGTLNTEAFF.